This T cell receptor (beta chain) was captured by sequencing in a study of regulatory T cells in long-lasting Graves disease. The germline CDR1 and CDR2 sequences are MDHEN and SYDVKM. The V gene end was trimmed by 3 bases and the J gene end by 0 bases; junction bases not matched to a gene: 7. The CDR3 has 17 residues. Time point noted: newly diagnosed GD, antithyroid drugs for less than 3 months. The TCR library was prepared using RNA isolated from PBMCs. Patients met American Thyroid Association criteria for Graves' disease. In its sample, this clonotype was seen many times. iRepertoire HTBI primers and Arm-PCR of CDR3 regions built TCR beta libraries. TCRdb independently ran MiXCR on the multiplex PCR reads; one entry per CDR3 protein. This table has 350,000 to 500,000 distinct CDR3 sequences, 12% to 15% appearing once. A further study also used this sample, focusing on T cells in Graves' hyperthyroidism and ophthalmopathy. That study adds: With the HTBI primer set, the TCR CDR3 went through a first round of RT-PCR.

V is TRBV28 and J is TRBJ2-2, with 7 bases matching TRBD1. This specimen consisted of peripheral blood mononuclear cells (PBMCs), obtained at new diagnosis, from a patient treated with antithyroid drugs. The TCR sequence derives from a woman in her fifties or sixties with Graves disease. The CDR3, as DNA: TGTGCCAGCAGTTTTAAAATCGGGACAGCGAACACCGGGGAGCTGTTTTTT. Protein product: CASSFKIGTANTGELFF.